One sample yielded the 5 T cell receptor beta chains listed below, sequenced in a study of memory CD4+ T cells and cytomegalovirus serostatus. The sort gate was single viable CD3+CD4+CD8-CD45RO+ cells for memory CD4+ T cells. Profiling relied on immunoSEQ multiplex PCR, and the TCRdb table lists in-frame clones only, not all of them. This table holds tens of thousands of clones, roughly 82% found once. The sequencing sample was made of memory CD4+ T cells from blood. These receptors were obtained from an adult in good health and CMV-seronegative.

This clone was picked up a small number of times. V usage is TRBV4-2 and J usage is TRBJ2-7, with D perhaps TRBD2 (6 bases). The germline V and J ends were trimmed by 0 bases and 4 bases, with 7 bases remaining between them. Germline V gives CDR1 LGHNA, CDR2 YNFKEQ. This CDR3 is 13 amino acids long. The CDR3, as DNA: TGTGCCAGCAGCCAAGATGCGGGGTACGAGCAGTACTTC. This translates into CASSQDAGYEQYF.

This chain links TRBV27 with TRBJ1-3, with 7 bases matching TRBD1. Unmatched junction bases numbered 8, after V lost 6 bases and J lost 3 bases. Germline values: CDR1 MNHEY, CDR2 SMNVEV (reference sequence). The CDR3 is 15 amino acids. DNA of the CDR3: TGTGCCAGCAGCGGTGGAGGGGGCCTTGGAAACACCATATATTTT. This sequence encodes CASSGGGGLGNTIYF.

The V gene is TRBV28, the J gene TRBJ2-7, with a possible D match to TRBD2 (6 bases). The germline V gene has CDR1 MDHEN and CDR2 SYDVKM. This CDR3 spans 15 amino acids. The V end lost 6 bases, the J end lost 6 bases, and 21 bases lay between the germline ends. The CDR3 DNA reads TGTGCCAGCAGCCCTTTAGGCGGGGCCACGCTCGAGCAGTACTTC. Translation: CASSPLGGATLEQYF.

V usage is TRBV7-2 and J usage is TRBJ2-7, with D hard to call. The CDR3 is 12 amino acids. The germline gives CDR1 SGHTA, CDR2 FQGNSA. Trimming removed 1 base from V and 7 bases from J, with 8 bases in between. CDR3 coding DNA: TGTGCCAGCAGCTTAGGAACGGGTGAGCAGTACTTC. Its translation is CASSLGTGEQYF.

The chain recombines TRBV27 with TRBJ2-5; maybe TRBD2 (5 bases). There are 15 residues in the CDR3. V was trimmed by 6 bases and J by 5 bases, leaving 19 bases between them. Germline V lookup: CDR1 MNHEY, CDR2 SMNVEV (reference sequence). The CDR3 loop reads CASRRTDFRGETQYF. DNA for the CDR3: TGTGCCAGCAGGCGGACGGATTTTCGAGGGGAGACCCAGTACTTC.